A selection of T cell receptor beta chains follows, all from one sample in a study of Tregs in tolerant kidney transplant recipients. Method: immunoSEQ multiplex PCR; TCRdb's copy keeps in-frame clones and lacks some. The profile shows about 77,000 clones, 98% of them singletons. Source: CD4+ T cells from blood, taken before the transplant. The receptors were sampled from a human donor who received a combined kidney and bone marrow transplant. CDR3s include the opening cysteine and the closing phenylalanine or tryptophan. Only some rows state a clone size, as once, few, many or a class for expanded clones.

>TRBV7-6|-
CASSPRGKTDTQYF
>TRBV27|-
CASSSAGRGSGNTIYF
>TRBV15|once
CATSRTYRDSGNTIYF
>TRBV6-6|-
CASSYRLAGGGEQFF
>TRBV4-1|-
CASSQGTSGPFGANVLTF
>TRBV6-5|-
CASSYSYANSPLHF
>TRBV4-3|-
CASRTDNVLFF
>TRBV7-2|-
CASRPKRGGWKETQYF
>TRBV6-4|-
CASSDSIGGVNGYTF
>TRBV2|-
CASRPLAGATNEQFF
>TRBV9|once
CASSVGQWTSTMAYTF
>TRBV28|-
CASRLLAGQETQYF
>TRBV11-3|-
CASSLDLLRRQTTRDYEQYF
>TRBV11-3|-
CASSSDSSYGTQYF
>TRBV7-2|-
CASSIVPEPSTQYF
>TRBV5-1|-
CASREKTGVRTDTQYF
>TRBV18|-
CASSSRGELFF
>TRBV5-1|-
CASSSGQGITGELFF
>TRBV10-3|-
CAISPRTATNETQYF
>TRBV5-5|-
CASSTGPGLGSNSPLHF
>TRBV19|-
CASLRQGGSNQPQHF
>TRBV14|-
CASSPQGWAEAFF
>TRBV7-2|-
CASSFAGQFTGELFF
>TRBV7-9|-
CASSLSLRSTQETQYF